This TCR beta chain was observed in a study of vaccination effects on CD4 cells after COVID-19. The overall study: Samples that were drawn after vaccination came a median of 72 days after the second dose.

Before sequencing, viral peptide pools were used by the ViraFEST assay to expand antigen-specific CD4+ T cells. Following culture for roughly 10 days, CD4+ T cells were isolated. Vaccine administered to participants consisted of two doses of either BNT162b2 or mRNA-1273. PBMC cultures contained some 2.1 million cells per well, 7.5 to 10 IU/ml IL-2 and 10 ug/ml peptides. Each culture had half its medium swapped for IL-2 medium on days 3 and 7. This CDR3 spans 15 amino acids. Germline CDR1 reads MNHEY; CDR2 reads SMNVEV (reference sequence). V dropped 3 bases and J dropped 6; count of bases not matched to a gene: 6. This clone was detected ten times or more. Its antigen is as yet unknown. The study, taken as a whole, reports: By a late point after vaccination, infection- and vaccine-induced clones had shrunk markedly through clonal contraction.

Sequenced by immunoSEQ multiplex PCR; TCRdb stores in-frame clones only, minus some. This sample yields roughly 41,000 clones, of which around 80% are seen a single time; around 15% belongs to the top ten. This receptor was taken from a human donor who received a COVID-19 vaccine. V gene TRBV27 combines with J gene TRBJ2-2; 8 bases align to TRBD1. The sample in question was CD4+ T cells from PBMCs cultured with HCoV-OC43 spike peptides, obtained after COVID-19 vaccination. Described subset: HCoV-OC43 spike overlapping peptide pool stimulation. CDR3: CASSFRGRVPGELFF. The CDR3 DNA reads TGTGCCAGCAGTTTCAGGGGGCGGGTGCCCGGGGAGCTGTTTTTT.